What follows describes a single T cell receptor beta chain. Its cognate antigen is unknown. The sample comes from a study of CD8+ T cells in alopecia areata. Study information: Patients remained on tofacitinib for 6 to 18 months and then went 6 months without it.

Sequencing used cDNA as its template, made by extracting RNA and reverse transcribing it. Generated by immunoSEQ multiplex PCR, the TCRdb table keeps only in-frame clones and is missing some. The sample lists a few hundred thousand clones; roughly 66% were seen once. Findings of the study overall: Expanded CD8+ clones among the top 100, and scalp clonality, were significantly decreased by tofacitinib. The link between baseline CD8+ expansion and response remains uncertain with one nonresponder.

As to treatment: oral pan-JAK inhibitor, 5-10 mg twice daily. The investigators collected lesional scalp punch biopsies and peripheral blood from alopecia areata patients. This TCR came from a human donor with alopecia areata. Sequencing used CD4+ T cells sorted from blood, obtained at week 44, from a patient treated with tofacitinib.

The CDR3 protein is CSVEGQGNEKLFF. CDR3 sequence (DNA): TGCAGCGTTGAAGGACAGGGGAATGAAAAACTGTTTTTT. The chain links TRBV29-1 to TRBJ1-4, with TRBD1 matching 8 bases. This CDR3 has 13 residues. Germline CDR1 SQVTM, CDR2 ANQGSEA. Germline trimming cut 1 base from V and 5 bases from J; bases unmatched to any gene: 0.